The next 7 T cell receptor beta chains were all read from a single sample in a study of OX40 agonist ivuxolimab in advanced cancers. Some clones are missing from TCRdb's copy, which holds only in-frame ones; the method was immunoSEQ multiplex PCR. Altogether some 85,000 clones are present, more than 80% being singletons, with the ten largest covering under 2%. This specimen consisted of CD4+ or CD8+ T cells sorted from blood, obtained in a trial of the OX40 agonist ivuxolimab. All receptors come from an adult with an advanced solid tumor such as melanoma, head and neck, liver or kidney cancer.

The chain uses TRBV5-1 and TRBJ2-1, with 10 bases aligning to TRBD2. This CDR3 has 16 residues. Per germline, CDR1 SGHRS and CDR2 YFSETQ. V lost 4 bases, J lost 5 bases, and 9 bases stayed unmatched. The CDR3 nucleotides are TGCGCCAGCAGCGCATTCCTAGCGGGAGTCCACAATGAGCAGTTCTTC. It yields the protein CASSAFLAGVHNEQFF.

This clone was seen just once. The CDR3 loop is CASSNSPGSGANVLTF. The DNA of the CDR3 is TGTGCCAGTAGTAATTCCCCAGGGTCCGGGGCCAACGTCCTGACTTTC. J is TRBJ2-6 and V is TRBV19, with a weak D call TRBD1 (5 bases). Trimming shortened V by 4 bases and J by 4 bases, and 14 bases separated the two germline ends. Germline V gene sequence: CDR1 LNHDA, CDR2 SQIVND (reference sequence). The CDR3 totals 16 residues.

V is TRBV7-2 and J is TRBJ2-1, with 15 bases that match TRBD2. The CDR3 is 15 amino acids. Per the germline V gene, CDR1 is SGHTA and CDR2 is FQGNSA. V gave up 0 bases and J gave up 14 bases; unmatched junction bases: 5. The CDR3 here is CASSLAGLAGGPEFF. CDR3 nucleotides: TGTGCCAGCAGCTTAGCCGGACTAGCGGGAGGGCCTGAGTTCTTC. The variable domain in full, completed from reference TRBV7-2 and TRBJ2-1, reads GAGVSQSPSNKVTEKGKDVELRCDPISGHTALYWYRQSLGQGLEFLIYFQGNSAPDKSGLPSDRFSAERTGGSVSTLTIQRTQQEDSAVYLCASSLAGLAGGPEFFGPGTRLTVL.

The chain is built from TRBV5-1 and TRBJ2-5; TRBD1 is a possible D gene (5 bases). CDR1 is SGHRS and CDR2 is YFSETQ in the germline V gene. V was clipped by 3 bases and J by 9 bases, with 18 bases between them. The CDR3 has 14 residues. The CDR3 loop reads CASSSHQDSSAQYF. CDR3 DNA sequence: TGCGCCAGCAGCTCCCATCAAGACAGCAGTGCCCAGTACTTC.

The chain uses TRBV19 and TRBJ2-3; no reliable D call. Germline V CDR1 and CDR2: LNHDA, SQIVND (reference sequence). CDR3 length equals 16 residues. V was cut by 0 bases and J by 0 bases, with 10 bases left in between. The CDR3 sequence: CASSIEGSRSTDTQYF. In DNA, the CDR3 is TGTGCCAGTAGTATAGAGGGGTCACGAAGCACAGATACGCAGTATTTT.

The chain has TRBV27 and TRBJ2-4, with D perhaps TRBD2 (5 bases). Per the germline V gene, CDR1 is MNHEY and CDR2 is SMNVEV (reference sequence). V shed 4 bases and J shed 11 bases, with 15 bases lying between them. The CDR3 has 13 residues. The chain's CDR3 is CASSSELGSVQYF. The CDR3 DNA reads TGTGCCAGCAGTTCCGAACTAGGGTCCGTTCAGTACTTC.

The chain combines TRBV28 with TRBJ2-7; 14 nucleotides agree with TRBD2. The CDR3 spans 14 residues. The V and J ends lost 8 bases and 3 bases, in that order; junction bases with no gene match: 3. Per germline, CDR1 MDHEN and CDR2 SYDVKM. CDR3 nucleotide sequence: TGTGCCAGCTGGGGACTAGCGGGAGACTACGAGCAGTACTTC. As protein: CASWGLAGDYEQYF.